A single sample is the source of the 18 T cell receptor beta chains below, sequenced in a study of cytomegalovirus exposure and HLA in healthy donors. It was with 60 Vbeta and 13 Jbeta primers that the PCR ran. The data were produced by immunoSEQ multiplex PCR, yet TCRdb's version contains in-frame clones alone and is incomplete. Of roughly 150,000 clones listed, 82% are singletons. The specimen sequenced was PBMCs. The origin of the receptors is a male donor in good health and CMV-seronegative.

The V and J genes are TRBV27 and TRBJ2-7; tentatively, D is TRBD2 (5 bases). Trimming took off 6 bases at V and 4 bases at J, with 16 bases between the two ends. Germline CDR1 MNHEY, CDR2 SMNVEV (reference sequence). The CDR3 covers 14 residues. The CDR3 DNA follows: TGTGCCAGCAGACGGAATGACGGGATTTACGAGCAGTACTTC. Protein sequence: CASRRNDGIYEQYF.

J is TRBJ2-7 and V is TRBV27; 10 nucleotides align to TRBD2. J was trimmed by 2 bases and V by 4 bases; bases with no gene match: 5. Looked up from germline, CDR1 is MNHEY and CDR2 is SMNVEV (reference sequence). This CDR3 is built from 15 residues. CDR3 in DNA: TGTGCCAGCAGTTGGCGGACTAGCGGAACCTACGAGCAGTACTTC. Translated: CASSWRTSGTYEQYF.

This chain links TRBV10-3 with TRBJ2-1; TRBD2 aligns across 12 bases. Unmatched junction bases numbered 4, after V lost 5 bases and J lost 8 bases. The germline V gene encodes CDR1 ENHRY and CDR2 SYGVKD. This CDR3 comprises 14 residues. The CDR3 here is CAISYGTSGHEQFF. For the CDR3, the DNA is TGTGCCATCAGTTATGGGACTAGCGGGCATGAGCAGTTCTTC.

The J gene is TRBJ2-5, the V gene TRBV5-6, with D possibly being TRBD1 (5 bases). Per the germline V gene, CDR1 is SGHDT and CDR2 is YYEEEE. Trimming stripped 0 bases from V and 2 bases from J, with 5 bases between. The CDR3 has 13 amino acids. CDR3: CASSLGQQETQYF. The CDR3 DNA sequence: TGTGCCAGCAGCTTGGGACAGCAAGAGACCCAGTACTTC.

In its sample, this clone was seen a few times. V gene TRBV2 combines with J gene TRBJ1-2; D is unresolved. Germline-derived CDR1 and CDR2 are SNHLY and FYNNEI. V was cut by 3 bases and J by 2 bases, with 7 bases left in between. The CDR3 spans 13 residues. The CDR3 is CASSDMTNYGYTF. The CDR3 nucleotides are TGTGCCAGCAGTGATATGACAAACTATGGCTACACCTTC.

The V gene is TRBV7-2, the J gene TRBJ2-1, with TRBD2 matching 9 bases. V lost 6 bases and J lost 0; bases outside the gene matches: 6. Germline values: CDR1 SGHTA, CDR2 FQGNSA. The CDR3 spans 16 residues. The CDR3 DNA is TGTGCCAGCAGTTGGAGTAGCGGGAGCTCCTACAATGAGCAGTTCTTC. Its translation is CASSWSSGSSYNEQFF.

This clone has only one observation. This chain connects TRBV7-9 to TRBJ2-5, with D uncertain. The germline V and J ends were trimmed by 5 bases and 4 bases, with 11 bases remaining between them. Germline CDR1 reads SEHNR; CDR2 reads FQNEAQ (reference sequence). The CDR3 consists of 13 residues. The DNA for the CDR3 is TGTGCCAGCAGCCTACTCACGTTAGAGACCCAGTACTTC. Translation: CASSLLTLETQYF.

This clone was recorded only once. The chain is built from TRBV9 and TRBJ2-3, with D perhaps matching TRBD1 (5 bases). Germline CDR1 reads SGDLS; CDR2 reads YYNGEE. The CDR3 consists of 17 residues. V lost 2 bases and J lost 0, with 16 bases in between. The CDR3 DNA is TGTGCCAGCAGCGTGACAGTCGCAAGGTCTAGCACAGATACGCAGTATTTT. This translates into CASSVTVARSSTDTQYF.

The rearrangement links TRBV2 to TRBJ2-7; 8 bases map to TRBD1. The CDR3 has 15 amino acids. After removal of 4 bases from V and 1 base from J, the junction contained 6 bases not matched to a gene. The V gene's germline CDR1 is SNHLY and CDR2 FYNNEI. CDR3 in DNA: TGTGCCAGCAGTGTAGGACAGGGTGGATCCTACGAGCAGTACTTC. Translated: CASSVGQGGSYEQYF.

V usage is TRBV29-1 and J usage is TRBJ2-1; 12 bases map to TRBD2. CDR1 and CDR2 from the germline V gene are SQVTM and ANQGSEA. This CDR3 is built from 16 residues. The ends lost 7 bases at V and 7 bases at J; junction bases unmatched: 14. CDR3 sequence reads: CSAPTGLAGKSNEQFF. Here the CDR3 DNA reads TGCAGCGCCCCCACCGGACTAGCGGGAAAATCGAATGAGCAGTTCTTC.

The rearrangement uses TRBV2 and TRBJ1-5; 9 bases agree with TRBD1. Per germline, CDR1 SNHLY and CDR2 FYNNEI. The CDR3 loop spans 12 amino acids. The V segment lost 9 bases and the J segment 9 bases; nucleotides outside the gene matches: 6. CDR3 loop: CASTGTGWPQHF. CDR3 nucleotides: TGTGCCAGTACCGGGACAGGGTGGCCCCAGCATTTT. Based on the CDR3 plus reference TRBV2 and TRBJ1-5, the full variable domain is EPEVTQTPSHQVTQMGQEVILRCVPISNHLYFYWYRQILGQKVEFLVSFYNNEISEKSEIFDDQFSVERPDGSNFTLKIRSTKLEDSAMYFCASTGTGWPQHFGDGTRLSIL.

This clone was seen repeatedly, ten times or more. This chain joins TRBV4-3 and TRBJ2-6; D possibly corresponds to TRBD1 (5 bases). CDR3 length: 16 amino acids. The ends were cut back, 1 base at V and 2 bases at J, with 9 bases in the middle. Germline V lookup: CDR1 LGHNA, CDR2 YSLEER. CDR3 bases: TGCGCCAGCAGCCAAGTTAGGGGAACTGGGGCCAACGTCCTGACTTTC. Amino acids: CASSQVRGTGANVLTF.

The J gene is TRBJ1-3, the V gene TRBV19; D unclear. The V gene's germline CDR1 is LNHDA and CDR2 SQIVND (reference sequence). V was cut by 6 bases and J by 4 bases, with 10 bases left in between. This CDR3 is built from 13 residues. CDR3 DNA: TGTGCCAGTAGCCAGATTCCCGGAAACACCATATATTTT. Residues: CASSQIPGNTIYF. Complete variable domain (other parts from reference TRBV19 and TRBJ1-3): DGGITQSPKYLFRKEGQNVTLSCEQNLNHDAMYWYRQDPGQGLRLIYYSQIVNDFQKGDIAEGYSVSREKKESFPLTVTSAQKNPTAFYLCASSQIPGNTIYFGEGSWLTVV.

The chain uses TRBV28 and TRBJ2-6, with D unresolved. V was clipped by 7 bases and J by 4 bases, with 8 bases between them. Germline-derived CDR1 and CDR2 are MDHEN and SYDVKM. This CDR3 comprises 13 residues. For the CDR3, the DNA is TGTGCCAGCAACTCCCCCGGGGCCAACGTCCTGACTTTC. Residues: CASNSPGANVLTF.

The gene calls are TRBV27 and TRBJ2-7; TRBD1 matches at 8 bases. CDR3 size: 15 residues. V dropped 8 bases and J dropped 2; count of bases not matched to a gene: 11. The germline V gene encodes CDR1 MNHEY and CDR2 SMNVEV (reference sequence). The CDR3 sequence is CASAVPGQATYEQYF. Written as DNA, the CDR3 is TGTGCCAGCGCCGTACCGGGACAGGCGACCTACGAGCAGTACTTC.

The chain employs TRBV18 and TRBJ1-2; D unresolved. The CDR3 is 15 residues long. The V gene's germline CDR1 is KGHSH and CDR2 LQKENI. Trimming pared 1 base from V and 3 bases from J, leaving 12 bases between. This CDR3 reads CASSPRSTGDYGYTF. The CDR3 region has the DNA TGTGCCAGCTCACCACGCAGCACCGGAGACTATGGCTACACCTTC.

This clone was seen more than once but under ten times. V is TRBV27 and J is TRBJ2-7; D unresolved. Trimming cost V 3 bases and J 3 bases, with 9 bases left between them. This CDR3 is 13 amino acids long. Germline CDR1 MNHEY, CDR2 SMNVEV (reference sequence). The CDR3 protein is CASSLGRNYEQYF. The CDR3 DNA sequence: TGTGCCAGCAGTTTGGGCAGAAACTACGAGCAGTACTTC.

Regarding this clone: This CDR3 is also generated by other DNA sequences in the sample. V gene TRBV19 combines with J gene TRBJ1-1; D is ambiguous. The V gene's germline CDR1 is LNHDA and CDR2 SQIVND (reference sequence). The CDR3 length is 13 residues. With 3 bases removed from V and 0 bases from J, the gap between germline ends came to 5 bases. The CDR3 protein is CASSISVNTEAFF. CDR3 sequence (DNA): TGTGCCAGTAGTATCAGTGTGAACACTGAAGCTTTCTTT. The full variable domain, completed using reference TRBV19 and TRBJ1-1, is DGGITQSPKYLFRKEGQNVTLSCEQNLNHDAMYWYRQDPGQGLRLIYYSQIVNDFQKGDIAEGYSVSREKKESFPLTVTSAQKNPTAFYLCASSISVNTEAFFGQGTRLTVV.